The entry below gives a single T cell receptor beta chain sequence along with its context. Its antigen is still unknown. No qualities accompany the bases; no much larger clone lies one base away. CDR3 length: 15 amino acids, cysteine to phenylalanine. The retained sequence is limited to the CDR3, 45 bases, with the frame set at the first base. V lost 6 bases and J lost 2 bases; the stretch between them is 16 bases long. Via the germline V gene, CDR1 is MDHEN and CDR2 SYDVKM. This sample is drawn from a study of cytomegalovirus exposure and HLA in healthy donors (dated by TCRdb to 2017 to 2019). For context, the study as a whole: According to a later analysis, the roughly 120 validation repertoires were produced on the same platform as the 666 repertoires of the first cohort. The study was designed to test whether signatures of past pathogen exposure could be identified by cataloging public T cell receptors. To predict cytomegalovirus infection status, the study combined high-throughput TCR immunosequencing, statistical association of individual TCRs with disease status, and machine learning. A separate validation cohort of 100 to 150 different subjects was used in addition to the roughly 700-subject first cohort.

On the study overall, not on this receptor specifically: Across donors, most TCR sequences were observed very rarely, whereas some public TCRs were present in many individuals. All 120 or so repertoires were used to score co-occurrence in the validation cohort in a later analysis, because that analysis had no HLA typing for the cohort. In both the original and validation cohorts, the classifier was reported to diagnose cytomegalovirus status with high specificity and sensitivity. A few of the identified cytomegalovirus-associated TCR beta chains were confirmed in vitro to be specific for cytomegalovirus antigens. The study listed 170 or so TCR beta chains as associated with cytomegalovirus. The authors suggested that the approach could potentially be generalized to other disease states and immunological phenotypes. Subsequent analysis determined that TCRs grouped into clusters in the first cohort also showed a tendency toward co-occurrence across the roughly 110 validation repertoires, and 94% of cluster scores exceeded 0.

The library was built by means of the immunoSEQ multiplex PCR assay. In the paper's pipeline: A statistical classification framework was built for diagnosing cytomegalovirus status from the catalog of TCR beta chain sequences. TCRdb limited this immuneACCESS table to in-frame rearrangements with V and J called. A share of clones is missing; checked studies link under half to unresolved V genes, and the rest is unexplained. V, J and clone size are taken as reported in that table, and D and trimming were inferred from the DNA itself. This sample holds tens of thousands of clones; 90% to 96% were observed only once. The ten largest clones add up to 1.5% to 2% of the sample. The donors were included in the validation cohort of around 120 subjects, a group kept apart from the roughly 700-subject first cohort.

The rearrangement combines TRBV28 with TRBJ2-5; 5 matching bases give a weak D call of TRBD1. The clonotype was recovered from a man younger than 30 in good health and CMV-seropositive. The sample taken for sequencing was PBMCs. The CDR3 loop reads CASRNGHYKQETQYF. In nucleotide form, the sequence is TGTGCCAGCAGAAATGGACACTACAAGCAAGAGACCCAGTACTTC.